Below, 9 T cell receptor beta chains from the same sample are listed, as sequenced in a study of blood T cell repertoires in COVID-19. Here immunoSEQ multiplex PCR was the method, and the copy in TCRdb shows in-frame clones only, minus some. This sample has about 110,000 clones, with approximately 80% found just once. The sample comprised peripheral blood. The receptor set was obtained from an elderly man with COVID-19, enrolled during active disease.

CDR3: CASSLEEGAGYNEQFF. As DNA, the CDR3 is TGTGCCAGCAGCTTAGAGGAGGGGGCGGGCTACAATGAGCAGTTCTTC. This chain uses TRBV11-3 with TRBJ2-1, with D perhaps matching TRBD1 (7 bases). Germline loops: CDR1 SGHNT, CDR2 YENEEA. The CDR3 extends over 16 amino acids. V lost 0 bases and J 3 bases, leaving 12 bases between the germline ends. Complete variable domain (other parts from reference TRBV11-3 and TRBJ2-1): EAGVVQSPRYKIIEKKQPVAFWCNPISGHNTLYWYLQNLGQGPELLIRYENEEAVDDSQLPKDRFSAERLKGVDSTLKIQPAELGDSAVYLCASSLEEGAGYNEQFFGPGTRLTVL.

This chain uses TRBV7-2 with TRBJ2-7, with 7 bases that match TRBD1. The germline V gene encodes CDR1 SGHTA and CDR2 FQGNSA. The CDR3 extends over 13 amino acids. V lost 1 base, J lost 6 bases, and 3 bases stayed unmatched. Here the CDR3 DNA reads TGTGCCAGCAGCTTAGAACAGGGGCTCGAGCAGTACTTC. Residues: CASSLEQGLEQYF.

The rearrangement links TRBV5-6 to TRBJ2-5; 7 bases line up with TRBD1. V trimming: 4 bases; J trimming: 2 bases; junction bases outside the gene matches: 14. From germline, CDR1 is SGHDT and CDR2 YYEEEE. There are 17 residues in the CDR3. The CDR3: CASSPSAMGQSQETQYF. As DNA, the CDR3 is TGTGCCAGCAGCCCCTCTGCGATGGGACAGTCGCAAGAGACCCAGTACTTC.

The J gene is TRBJ1-4, the V gene TRBV5-8, with TRBD1 matching over 12 bases. CDR1 and CDR2 from the germline V gene are SGHTS and YDEGEE. The CDR3 covers 16 residues. The ends lost 3 bases at V and 4 bases at J; junction bases unmatched: 4. The CDR3, as DNA: TGTGCCAGCAGCTCGGGACAGGGGGCGCTTAATGAAAAACTGTTTTTT. This encodes CASSSGQGALNEKLFF.

The gene calls are TRBV5-1 and TRBJ2-5; D may be TRBD2 (5 bases). V lost 0 bases to trimming and J lost 0 bases, with 9 bases between them. The CDR3 loop spans 15 amino acids. The germline V gene has CDR1 SGHRS and CDR2 YFSETQ. DNA of the CDR3: TGCGCCAGCAGCTTGGCCAGGCGGGACCAAGAGACCCAGTACTTC. It specifies CASSLARRDQETQYF. The full variable domain, rest sourced from reference TRBV5-1 and TRBJ2-5, is KAGVTQTPRYLIKTRGQQVTLSCSPISGHRSVSWYQQTPGQGLQFLFEYFSETQRNKGNFPGRFSGRQFSNSRSEMNVSTLELGDSALYLCASSLARRDQETQYFGPGTRLLVL.

The gene calls are TRBV4-1 and TRBJ2-7; 10 bases agree with TRBD1. CDR1 and CDR2 from the germline V gene are MGHRA and YSYEKL. The CDR3 totals 16 residues. V trimming: 1 base; J trimming: 5 bases; junction bases outside the gene matches: 8. In nucleotides, the CDR3 is TGCGCCAGCAGCCAAGTTCCCGGGACAGGGGCTGACGAGCAGTACTTC. This sequence encodes CASSQVPGTGADEQYF.

The genes are TRBV6-2 or TRBV6-3 and TRBJ1-4, with 8 bases that match TRBD1. Germline loops: CDR1 MNHEY, CDR2 SVGEGT. The CDR3 has 15 amino acids. Trimming at V came to 4 bases and at J to 5 bases, leaving 6 bases not matched to a gene. CDR3 bases: TGTGCCAGCAGTTTACAGGGGGGAGGAAATGAAAAACTGTTTTTT. Its protein product is CASSLQGGGNEKLFF.

This chain links TRBV6-2 or TRBV6-3 with TRBJ1-5; 11 bases fit TRBD1. Germline V gene sequence: CDR1 MNHEY, CDR2 SVGEGT. The V segment lost 6 bases and the J segment 4 bases; nucleotides outside the gene matches: 5. The CDR3 is made up of 15 amino acids. The CDR3 loop reads CASSRGTGGNQPQHF. The CDR3 region has the DNA TGTGCCAGCAGCCGAGGGACAGGGGGGAATCAGCCCCAGCATTTT.

This chain links TRBV19 with TRBJ2-3; 12 nucleotides line up with TRBD2. This CDR3 comprises 16 residues. Germline V gives CDR1 LNHDA, CDR2 SQIVND (reference sequence). The ends lost 7 bases at V and 0 bases at J; junction bases unmatched: 5. CDR3 in DNA: TGTGCCAGTACCCTAGGGACTAGCGGGAGCACAGATACGCAGTATTTT. Protein product: CASTLGTSGSTDTQYF.